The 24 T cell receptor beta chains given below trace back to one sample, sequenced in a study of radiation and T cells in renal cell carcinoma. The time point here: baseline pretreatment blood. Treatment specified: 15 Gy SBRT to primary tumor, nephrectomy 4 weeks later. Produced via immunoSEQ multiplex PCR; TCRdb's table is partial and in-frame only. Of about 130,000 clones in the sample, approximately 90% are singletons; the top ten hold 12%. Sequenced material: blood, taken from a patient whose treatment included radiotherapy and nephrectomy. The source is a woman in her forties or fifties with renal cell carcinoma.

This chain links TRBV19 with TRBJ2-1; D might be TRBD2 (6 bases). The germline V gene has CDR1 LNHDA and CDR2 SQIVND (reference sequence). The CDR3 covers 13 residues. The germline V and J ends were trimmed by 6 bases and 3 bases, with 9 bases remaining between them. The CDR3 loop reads CASRDYIYNEQFF. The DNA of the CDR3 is TGTGCCAGTAGGGACTACATCTACAATGAGCAGTTCTTC.

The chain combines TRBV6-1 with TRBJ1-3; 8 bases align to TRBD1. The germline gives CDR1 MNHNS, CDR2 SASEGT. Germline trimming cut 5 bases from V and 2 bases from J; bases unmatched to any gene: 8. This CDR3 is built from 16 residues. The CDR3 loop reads CASSKGQGKAGNTIYF. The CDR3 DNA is TGTGCCAGCAGTAAAGGACAGGGAAAGGCTGGAAACACCATATATTTT.

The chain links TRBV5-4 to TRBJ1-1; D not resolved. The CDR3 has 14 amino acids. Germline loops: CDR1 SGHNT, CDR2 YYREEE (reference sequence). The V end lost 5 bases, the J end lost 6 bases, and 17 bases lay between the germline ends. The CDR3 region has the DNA TGTGCCAGCAGTACGGGCCTAACAATCGCTGAAGCTTTCTTT. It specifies CASSTGLTIAEAFF. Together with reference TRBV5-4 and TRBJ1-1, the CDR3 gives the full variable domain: ETGVTQSPTHLIKTRGQQVTLRCSSQSGHNTVSWYQQALGQGPQFIFQYYREEENGRGNFPPRFSGLQFPNYSSELNVNALELDDSALYLCASSTGLTIAEAFFGQGTRLTVV.

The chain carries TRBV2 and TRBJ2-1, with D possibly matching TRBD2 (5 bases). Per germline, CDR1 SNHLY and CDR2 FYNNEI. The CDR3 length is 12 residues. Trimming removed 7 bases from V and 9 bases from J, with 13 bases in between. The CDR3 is CASKDLAREQFF. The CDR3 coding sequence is TGTGCCAGCAAGGACTTAGCCCGTGAGCAGTTCTTC.

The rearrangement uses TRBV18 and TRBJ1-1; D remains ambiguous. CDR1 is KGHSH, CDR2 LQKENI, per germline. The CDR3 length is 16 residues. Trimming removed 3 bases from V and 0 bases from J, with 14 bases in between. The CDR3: CASSPIDRGVNTEAFF. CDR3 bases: TGTGCCAGCTCACCTATAGACCGGGGTGTGAACACTGAAGCTTTCTTT.

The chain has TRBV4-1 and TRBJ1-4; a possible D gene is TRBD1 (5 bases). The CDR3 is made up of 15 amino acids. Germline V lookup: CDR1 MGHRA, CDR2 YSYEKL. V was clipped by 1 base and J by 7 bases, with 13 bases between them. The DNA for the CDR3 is TGCGCCAGCAGCCAAGGGCGGGCAGGGACTGAAAAACTGTTTTTT. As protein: CASSQGRAGTEKLFF.

CDR3 protein: CASSTLAGSTDTQYF. The CDR3 bases are TGTGCCAGTAGTACTCTAGCGGGGTCCACAGATACGCAGTATTTT. The chain carries TRBV19 and TRBJ2-3; 9 bases match TRBD2. V shed 4 bases and J 2 bases; nucleotides not matched to a gene: 4. Germline assignment: CDR1 LNHDA and CDR2 SQIVND (reference sequence). There are 15 residues in the CDR3.

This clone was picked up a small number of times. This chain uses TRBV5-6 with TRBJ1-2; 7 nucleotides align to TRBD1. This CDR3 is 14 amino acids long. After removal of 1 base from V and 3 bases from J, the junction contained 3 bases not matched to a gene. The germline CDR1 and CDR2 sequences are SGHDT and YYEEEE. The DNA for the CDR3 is TGTGCCAGCAGCTTGCGAGGGGGCGACTATGGCTACACCTTC. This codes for CASSLRGGDYGYTF. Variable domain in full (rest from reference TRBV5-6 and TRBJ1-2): DAGVTQSPTHLIKTRGQQVTLRCSPKSGHDTVSWYQQALGQGPQFIFQYYEEEERQRGNFPDRFSGHQFPNYSSELNVNALLLGDSALYLCASSLRGGDYGYTFGSGTRLTVV.

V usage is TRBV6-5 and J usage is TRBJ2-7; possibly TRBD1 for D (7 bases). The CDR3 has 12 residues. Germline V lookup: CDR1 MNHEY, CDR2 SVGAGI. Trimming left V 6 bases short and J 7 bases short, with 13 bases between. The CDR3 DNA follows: TGTGCCAGCAGCTGGAGGGGGCGAGAGCAGTACTTC. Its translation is CASSWRGREQYF.

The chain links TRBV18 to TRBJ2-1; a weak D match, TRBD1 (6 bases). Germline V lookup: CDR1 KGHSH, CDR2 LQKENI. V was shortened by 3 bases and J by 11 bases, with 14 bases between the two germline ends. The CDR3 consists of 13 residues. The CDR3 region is CASSPTLGDKQFF. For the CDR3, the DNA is TGTGCCAGCTCACCGACACTGGGGGACAAGCAGTTCTTC. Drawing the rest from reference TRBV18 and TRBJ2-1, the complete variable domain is NAGVMQNPRHLVRRRGQEARLRCSPMKGHSHVYWYRQLPEEGLKFMVYLQKENIIDESGMPKERFSAEFPKEGPSILRIQQVVRGDSAAYFCASSPTLGDKQFFGPGTRLTVL.

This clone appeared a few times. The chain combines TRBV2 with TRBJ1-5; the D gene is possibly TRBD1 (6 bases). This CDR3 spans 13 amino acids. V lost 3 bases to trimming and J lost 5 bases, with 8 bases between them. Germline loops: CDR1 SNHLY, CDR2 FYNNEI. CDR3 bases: TGTGCCAGCAGTGACAGGGGATATCAGCCCCAGCATTTT. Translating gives CASSDRGYQPQHF.

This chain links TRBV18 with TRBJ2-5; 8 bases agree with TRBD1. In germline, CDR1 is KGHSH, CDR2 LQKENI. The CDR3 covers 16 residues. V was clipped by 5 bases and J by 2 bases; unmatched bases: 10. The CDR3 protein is CASSSYWTGQQETQYF. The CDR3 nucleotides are TGTGCCAGCTCATCATACTGGACAGGGCAGCAAGAGACCCAGTACTTC.

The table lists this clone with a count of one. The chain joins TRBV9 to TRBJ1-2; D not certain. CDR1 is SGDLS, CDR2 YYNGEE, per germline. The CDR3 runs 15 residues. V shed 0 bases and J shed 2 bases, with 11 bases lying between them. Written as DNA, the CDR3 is TGTGCCAGCAGCGTAGAGCTAGGGCAGAACTATGGCTACACCTTC. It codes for CASSVELGQNYGYTF.

The CDR3 reads CASRYTAPEAFF. The CDR3, as DNA: TGTGCCAGCAGGTATACAGCCCCTGAAGCTTTCTTT. This rearrangement joins TRBV2 to TRBJ1-1; no firm D call. Germline V CDR1 and CDR2: SNHLY, FYNNEI. This CDR3 is built from 12 residues. The ends were cut back, 6 bases at V and 6 bases at J, with 11 bases in the middle.

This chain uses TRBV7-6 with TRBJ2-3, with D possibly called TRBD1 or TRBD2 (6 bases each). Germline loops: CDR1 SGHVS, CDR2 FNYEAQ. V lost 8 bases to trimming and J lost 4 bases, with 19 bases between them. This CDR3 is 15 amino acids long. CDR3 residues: CASGDMGGSSDTQYF. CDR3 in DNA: TGTGCCAGCGGTGATATGGGGGGCTCATCAGATACGCAGTATTTT.

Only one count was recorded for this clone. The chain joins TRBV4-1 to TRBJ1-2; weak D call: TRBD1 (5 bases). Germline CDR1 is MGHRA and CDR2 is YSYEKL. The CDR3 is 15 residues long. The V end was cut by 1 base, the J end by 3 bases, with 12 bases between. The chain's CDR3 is CASSQVAGPDYGYTF. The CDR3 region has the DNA TGCGCCAGCAGCCAAGTGGCAGGGCCAGACTATGGCTACACCTTC.

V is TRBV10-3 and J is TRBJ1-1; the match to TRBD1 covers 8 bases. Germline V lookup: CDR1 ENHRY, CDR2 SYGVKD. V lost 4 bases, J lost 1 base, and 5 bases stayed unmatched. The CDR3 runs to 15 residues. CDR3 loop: CAISGAGTGNTEAFF. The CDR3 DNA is TGTGCCATCAGTGGGGCCGGGACAGGGAACACTGAAGCTTTCTTT.

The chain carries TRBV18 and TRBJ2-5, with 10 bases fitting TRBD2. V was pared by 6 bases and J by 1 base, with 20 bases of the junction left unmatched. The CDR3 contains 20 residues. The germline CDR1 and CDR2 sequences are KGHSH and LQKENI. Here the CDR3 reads CASSPRLSGLAVNSQETQYF. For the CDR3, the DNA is TGTGCCAGCTCCCCCCGGTTAAGCGGACTAGCGGTAAATTCCCAAGAGACCCAGTACTTC.

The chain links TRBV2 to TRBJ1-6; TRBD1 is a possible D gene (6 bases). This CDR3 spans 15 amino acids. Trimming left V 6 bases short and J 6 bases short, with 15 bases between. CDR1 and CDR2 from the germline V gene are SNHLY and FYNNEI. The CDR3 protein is CASSLQGSANSPLHF. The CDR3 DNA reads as TGTGCCAGCAGCTTACAGGGTTCGGCTAATTCACCCCTCCACTTT.

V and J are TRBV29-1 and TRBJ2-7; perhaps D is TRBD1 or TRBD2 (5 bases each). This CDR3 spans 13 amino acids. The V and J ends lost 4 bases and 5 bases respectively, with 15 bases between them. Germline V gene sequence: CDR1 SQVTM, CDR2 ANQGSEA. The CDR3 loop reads CSVAGPALNEQYF. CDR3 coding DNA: TGCAGCGTTGCGGGGCCCGCGTTAAACGAGCAGTACTTC.

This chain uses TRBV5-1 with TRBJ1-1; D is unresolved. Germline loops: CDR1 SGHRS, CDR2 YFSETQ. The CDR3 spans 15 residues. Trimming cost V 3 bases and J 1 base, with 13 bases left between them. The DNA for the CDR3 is TGCGCCAGCAGCTCCCGAAGACACGCGAACACTGAAGCTTTCTTT. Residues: CASSSRRHANTEAFF.

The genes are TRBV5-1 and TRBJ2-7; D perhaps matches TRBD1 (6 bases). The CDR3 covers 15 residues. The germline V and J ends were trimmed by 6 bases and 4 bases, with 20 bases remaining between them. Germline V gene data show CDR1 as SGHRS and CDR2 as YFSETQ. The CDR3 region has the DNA TGCGCCAGCAAATCAGGTCCAGGGGAACTTTACGAGCAGTACTTC. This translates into CASKSGPGELYEQYF.

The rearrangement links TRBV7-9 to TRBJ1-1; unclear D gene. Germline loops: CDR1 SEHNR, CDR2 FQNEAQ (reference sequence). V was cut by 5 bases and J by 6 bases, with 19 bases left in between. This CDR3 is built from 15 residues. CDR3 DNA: TGTGCCAGCAGCCAAAGGAGTCCGCCGGGGTCTGAAGCTTTCTTT. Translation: CASSQRSPPGSEAFF.

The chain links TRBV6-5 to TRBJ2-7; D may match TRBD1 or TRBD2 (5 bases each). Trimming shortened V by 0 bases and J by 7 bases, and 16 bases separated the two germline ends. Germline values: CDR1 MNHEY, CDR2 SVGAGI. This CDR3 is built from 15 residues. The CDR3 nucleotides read TGTGCCAGCAGTTACTCGAGGGCCGGGGCCGGGGAGCAGTACTTC. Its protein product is CASSYSRAGAGEQYF.